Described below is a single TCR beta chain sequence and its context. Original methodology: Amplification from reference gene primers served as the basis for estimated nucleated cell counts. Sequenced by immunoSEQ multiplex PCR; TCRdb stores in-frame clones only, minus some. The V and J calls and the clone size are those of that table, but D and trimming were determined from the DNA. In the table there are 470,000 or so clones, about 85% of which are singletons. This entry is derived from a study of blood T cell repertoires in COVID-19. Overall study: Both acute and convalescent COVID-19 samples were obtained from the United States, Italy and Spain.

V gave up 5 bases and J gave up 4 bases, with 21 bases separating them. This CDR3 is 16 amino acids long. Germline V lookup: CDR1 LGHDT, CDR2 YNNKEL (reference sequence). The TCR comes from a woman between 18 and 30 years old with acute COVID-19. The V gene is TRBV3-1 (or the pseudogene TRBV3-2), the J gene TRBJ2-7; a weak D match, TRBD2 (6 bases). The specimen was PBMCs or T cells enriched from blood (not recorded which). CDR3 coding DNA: TGTGCCAGCAGCGAATCCGGGCGGGGCAACCTTTACGAGCAGTACTTC. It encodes CASSESGRGNLYEQYF.